Listed below are T cell receptor beta chains from one sample, sequenced in a study of blood T cell repertoires in COVID-19. The repertoire was sequenced with immunoSEQ multiplex PCR; TCRdb's copy has only in-frame clones and lacks some. In the table there are 90,000 to 100,000 clones, 75% to 90% of which are singletons. Sequenced input: peripheral blood. The source of these receptors is a man of 80 years or more with acute or convalescent COVID-19. CDR3s leave out the opening cysteine and the closing phenylalanine or tryptophan.

V gene: TRBV29-1
J gene: TRBJ2-1
CDR3 protein: SVTSSGYNEQF

V gene: TRBV7-2
J gene: TRBJ2-1
CDR3 protein: ASSLHASGNEQF

V gene: TRBV6-5
J gene: TRBJ2-7
CDR3 protein: ASSYISGTSYEQY

V gene: TRBV19
J gene: TRBJ1-1
CDR3 protein: ASSIADREGTEAF

V gene: TRBV7-2
J gene: TRBJ2-1
CDR3 protein: ASSPRLAVYNEQF

V gene: TRBV28
J gene: TRBJ2-1
CDR3 protein: ASSPGQGAGAIEQF

V gene: TRBV4-1
J gene: TRBJ1-2
CDR3 protein: ASSPGVGYT

V gene: TRBV7-3
J gene: TRBJ2-5
CDR3 protein: ASSSGTGETQY

V gene: TRBV6-5
J gene: TRBJ2-1
CDR3 protein: ASSRRTGDNEQF

V gene: TRBV25-1
J gene: TRBJ1-2
CDR3 protein: ASSGREGYT

V gene: TRBV12-3/TRBV12-4
J gene: TRBJ2-7
CDR3 protein: ASRTSGSYEQY

V gene: TRBV19
J gene: TRBJ1-2
CDR3 protein: ASSTTGTGSAIDT

V gene: TRBV18
J gene: TRBJ1-1
CDR3 protein: ASSPVHRGLTEAF

V gene: TRBV13
J gene: TRBJ2-5
CDR3 protein: ASSLGLLQGGTQY

V gene: TRBV28
J gene: TRBJ1-5
CDR3 protein: ASSGRFGQLNQPQH

V gene: TRBV28
J gene: TRBJ1-5
CDR3 protein: ACSPMGGHQPQH

V gene: TRBV7-2
J gene: TRBJ2-7
CDR3 protein: ASSPHSGSYEQY

V gene: TRBV19
J gene: TRBJ1-1
CDR3 protein: ASSILGQGASEAF

V gene: TRBV5-5
J gene: TRBJ1-2
CDR3 protein: ASSLGTANYGYT

V gene: TRBV20-1
J gene: TRBJ2-5
CDR3 protein: SAAGQETQY

V gene: TRBV7-8
J gene: TRBJ2-5
CDR3 protein: ASSPGEETQY

V gene: TRBV6-2/TRBV6-3
J gene: TRBJ2-1
CDR3 protein: ASSYSGLAGTVSYNEQF

V gene: TRBV11-1
J gene: TRBJ2-3
CDR3 protein: ASSWQGGGPDTQY

V gene: TRBV5-5
J gene: TRBJ2-6
CDR3 protein: ASSPSPTGYRLT

V gene: TRBV3-1/TRBV3-2
J gene: TRBJ2-7
CDR3 protein: ASSQDPSQGAEQY